Detailed here is one T cell receptor beta chain. This clonotype was counted only a few times. Its recognized antigen is unknown. Base-call qualities are not available, and no considerably larger clone is one nucleotide away. The sample's treatment or condition label, in plain terms: allogeneic hematopoietic cell transplantation with graft depleted of TCRalphabeta T cells and CD19 B cells. The transplant recipients were children given TCRalphabeta/CD19-depleted allogeneic hematopoietic cell grafts. Library prep was done by PCR. Sequencing was performed on an Illumina HiSeq 2500. TCR libraries were prepared with molecular barcoding, using unique molecular identifiers to normalize TCRbeta repertoire quantification. In-frame beta chains were kept once TCRdb had trimmed the public reads at Q25 with fastp and called clones with MiXCR. All rows with the same CDR3 protein become a single entry with the most common DNA and genes. The sample records under 50,000 distinct CDR3 sequences, 52% of which are singletons. Of the sample, around two fifths falls within the top ten clones.

The sample is drawn from a study of T-cell reconstitution after alpha-beta-depleted transplantation in children (dated by TCRdb to 2016 to 2017). Regarding the research as a whole: Using TCR repertoire profiling, the study quantitatively followed how T-cell immune reconstitution unfolded in children after TCRalphabeta/CD19-depleted allogeneic hematopoietic cell transplantation. Overall study results and their limits: The frequencies of hyperexpanded clones fell over the following months, and after one year, T-cell counts and TCRbeta diversity were mostly attributed to newly produced T cells. In some patients, the high TCRbeta diversity seen at day 60 was put down to recipient T cells and intrathymic progenitors that had survived conditioning. The apparently early recovery of alphabetaT-cell counts about two months after transplant reportedly depended on only several hundred rapidly expanded clones that came from non-depleted graft cells.

From the cysteine up to the phenylalanine, the CDR3 has a length of 14 residues. Left in the record is the CDR3 DNA by itself, 42 bases read in frame from the first base. Trimming at the junction amounts to 7 bases on V and 1 base on J, and the germline ends lie 13 bases apart. The germline V gene sets CDR1 to MNHNS and CDR2 to SASEGT. The source material was peripheral blood, sampled before TCRalphabeta/CD19-depleted stem cell transplant. The chain joins TRBV6-1 to TRBJ1-1; the D gene assignment is ambiguous. This sequence originates from a boy in the first two years of life with SCID, due to receive a stem cell transplant. The CDR3 in this case is CASNGRTQNTEAFF. DNA sequence: TGTGCCAGCAACGGACGGACGCAGAACACTGAAGCTTTCTTT.